The rows below give T cell receptor beta chains drawn from one sample of a study of spatial heterogeneity in lung cancer. TCRdb called the 5' RACE reads again in MiXCR, with one record for every CDR3 protein. The repertoire holds roughly 75,000 distinct CDR3 sequences, with about 14% as singletons. Specimen: PBMCs, collected at surgery. These receptor sequences come from a male donor with early-stage non-small cell lung cancer. Each CDR3 is given with its conserved first and last residue. Fields, in order: clone size, V gene, D gene, J gene, CDR3 protein, CDR3 DNA. D genes are given only for firm matches. The size entry is marked missing in some rows and otherwise reads once, few, many or a size class.

many	TRBV5-4	TRBD1	TRBJ1-4	CASSSPGGDSEKLFF	TGTGCCAGCAGCTCCCCCGGGGGGGACAGTGAAAAACTGTTTTTT
many	TRBV10-3	.	TRBJ2-2	CAISESRFSGELFF	TGTGCCATCAGTGAGTCTAGGTTCTCCGGGGAGCTGTTTTTT
.	TRBV11-2	.	TRBJ2-4	CASSPSRGPKNIQYF	TGTGCCAGCAGCCCATCGCGCGGCCCGAAAAACATTCAGTACTTC
few	TRBV2	TRBD1	TRBJ2-5	CASSETGQGRETQYF	TGTGCCAGCAGTGAGACAGGGCAAGGTCGAGAGACCCAGTACTTC
few	TRBV6-1	.	TRBJ2-3	CASSVGSSTDTQYF	TGTGCCAGCAGTGTGGGGTCAAGCACAGATACGCAGTATTTT
.	TRBV7-8	.	TRBJ1-4	CASSLLTSATNEKLFF	TGTGCCAGCAGCCTCCTGACATCCGCAACTAATGAAAAACTGTTTTTT
few	TRBV6-6	.	TRBJ1-4	CASRPTWGIQGVTNEKLFF	TGTGCCAGCAGACCCACTTGGGGGATACAGGGAGTAACTAATGAAAAACTGTTTTTT
.	TRBV7-2	.	TRBJ2-3	CASRSPVQGADTQYF	TGTGCCAGCAGATCGCCGGTCCAGGGCGCAGATACGCAGTATTTT
few	TRBV7-2	TRBD2	TRBJ2-3	CASSLGFAGGVQDTQYF	TGTGCCAGCAGCTTAGGATTCGCGGGAGGGGTCCAAGATACGCAGTATTTT
few	TRBV10-1	.	TRBJ1-1	CASSAAKTEAFF	TGCGCCAGCAGTGCGGCGAAAACTGAAGCTTTCTTT
many	TRBV7-9	.	TRBJ2-7	CASSLGEEQYF	TGTGCCAGCAGCTTAGGGGAGGAGCAGTACTTC
few	TRBV10-2	TRBD2	TRBJ2-2	CASRATSGRAPGTGELFF	TGCGCCAGCAGAGCGACTAGCGGGAGGGCCCCGGGCACCGGGGAGCTGTTTTTT
.	TRBV7-9	.	TRBJ1-3	CASTRGGNTIYF	TGTGCCAGCACCCGTGGAGGAAACACCATATATTTT
many	TRBV6-5	TRBD1	TRBJ2-2	CASSYGTANTGELFF	TGTGCCAGCAGTTACGGGACAGCAAACACCGGGGAGCTGTTTTTT
few	TRBV18	.	TRBJ2-6	CASSPLPSGGDSGANVLTF	TGTGCCAGCTCACCGCTCCCCTCGGGCGGCGACTCTGGGGCCAACGTCCTGACTTTC
.	TRBV25-1	.	TRBJ1-4	CASSYSNEKLFF	TGTGCCAGCAGTTACAGTAATGAAAAACTGTTTTTT
.	TRBV18	.	TRBJ1-1	CASSPTQGENTEAFF	TGTGCCAGCTCACCTACACAGGGCGAGAACACTGAAGCTTTCTTT
few	TRBV29-1	TRBD1	TRBJ1-1	CSVEVLGGLNTEAFF	TGCAGCGTTGAAGTCCTAGGGGGCTTGAACACTGAAGCTTTCTTT
few	TRBV12-3/TRBV12-4	.	TRBJ2-1	CASRPFGAGLNNEQFF	TGTGCCAGCAGGCCCTTTGGGGCGGGCTTAAACAATGAGCAGTTCTTC
.	TRBV7-2	TRBD2	TRBJ2-1	CASSFQRLAVSSYNEQFF	TGTGCCAGCAGCTTCCAAAGACTAGCGGTTAGCTCCTACAATGAGCAGTTCTTC
many	TRBV7-6	TRBD1	TRBJ2-1	CASSYNRGQGNEQFF	TGTGCCAGCAGCTACAACAGGGGGCAGGGCAATGAGCAGTTCTTC
.	TRBV9	.	TRBJ1-4	CASSVGWSQNEKLFF	TGTGCCAGCAGCGTAGGGTGGAGTCAAAATGAAAAACTGTTTTTT
few	TRBV20-1	TRBD2	TRBJ2-1	CSALKGLAGANEQFF	TGCAGTGCCCTCAAGGGACTAGCGGGAGCCAATGAGCAGTTCTTC
.	TRBV30	TRBD1	TRBJ2-7	CARQGQGGAEQYF	TGTGCAAGGCAAGGACAGGGTGGGGCCGAGCAGTACTTC
.	TRBV7-8	.	TRBJ2-5	CASSLDSRAETQYF	TGTGCCAGCAGCTTAGACAGCAGGGCGGAGACCCAGTACTTC
.	TRBV24-1	.	TRBJ2-7	CATSEGSGYEQYF	TGTGCCACCAGTGAGGGCAGCGGCTACGAGCAGTACTTC
few	TRBV9	TRBD1	TRBJ1-5	CASRQGLNDNQPQHF	TGTGCCAGCAGACAGGGGTTGAACGACAATCAGCCCCAGCATTTT
few	TRBV20-1	.	TRBJ2-1	CSARDYLNEQFF	TGCAGTGCTAGAGATTATCTAAATGAGCAGTTCTTC
few	TRBV4-1	.	TRBJ1-5	CASSQDDTSRNQPQHF	TGCGCCAGCAGCCAAGATGACACCTCGCGCAATCAGCCCCAGCATTTT
.	TRBV14	TRBD2	TRBJ2-1	CASSQASGSNFYNEQFF	TGTGCCAGCAGCCAAGCTAGCGGGAGTAATTTCTACAATGAGCAGTTCTTC
many	TRBV11-2	TRBD2	TRBJ2-1	CASSPSGGSSYNEQFF	TGTGCCAGCAGCCCAAGTGGCGGGAGCTCCTACAATGAGCAGTTCTTC
medium-sized	TRBV2	.	TRBJ2-7	CASTQGAGEQYF	TGTGCCAGCACCCAGGGAGCGGGCGAGCAGTACTTC
few	TRBV13	TRBD1	TRBJ2-1	CASSPWTGDNNEQFF	TGTGCCAGCAGCCCTTGGACAGGGGATAACAATGAGCAGTTCTTC
.	TRBV5-1	.	TRBJ2-2	CASSLGAGAFTGELFF	TGCGCCAGCAGCTTGGGAGCCGGCGCCTTCACCGGGGAGCTGTTTTTT
.	TRBV9	.	TRBJ2-6	CASSGSRGRSGANVLTF	TGTGCCAGCAGCGGCAGCAGGGGCAGATCTGGGGCCAACGTCCTGACTTTC
.	TRBV12-5	.	TRBJ1-2	CASVPSGIYGYTF	TGTGCTAGTGTCCCGTCGGGGATCTATGGCTACACCTTC
.	TRBV5-1	.	TRBJ1-1	CASSLASMNTEAFF	TGCGCCAGCAGCTTGGCCAGCATGAACACTGAAGCTTTCTTT
.	TRBV7-2	.	TRBJ2-2	CASSLFTGNTGELFF	TGTGCCAGCAGCTTATTTACCGGGAACACCGGGGAGCTGTTTTTT
few	TRBV7-9	.	TRBJ1-5	CASSSGGPQPNQPQHF	TGTGCCAGCAGCTCCGGGGGACCCCAACCCAATCAGCCCCAGCATTTT
few	TRBV27	TRBD2	TRBJ2-7	CASSLKGLAEYYEQYF	TGTGCCAGCAGTTTGAAGGGACTAGCGGAGTACTACGAGCAGTACTTC
many	TRBV9	.	TRBJ2-6	CASSAGGQFSGANVLTF	TGTGCCAGCAGCGCCGGAGGACAGTTTTCCGGGGCCAACGTCCTGACTTTC
few	TRBV20-1	.	TRBJ2-1	CSAPALGGSYNEQFF	TGCAGTGCCCCGGCACTGGGGGGCTCCTACAATGAGCAGTTCTTC
many	TRBV28	.	TRBJ1-2	CASSPPRDYGYTF	TGTGCCAGCAGCCCCCCGCGGGACTATGGCTACACCTTC
few	TRBV9	TRBD1	TRBJ1-3	CASSTRTGGNTIYF	TGTGCCAGCAGCACCCGGACAGGGGGAAACACCATATATTTT
many	TRBV15	TRBD1	TRBJ2-5	CATSKEDRIQETQYF	TGTGCCACCAGCAAAGAGGACAGGATTCAAGAGACCCAGTACTTC
once	TRBV5-1	TRBD1	TRBJ1-1	CASVNRDRDSTEAFF	TGCGCCAGTGTAAACCGGGACAGGGATTCGACTGAAGCTTTCTTT
.	TRBV27	.	TRBJ1-1	CASSLQGFDTEAFF	TGTGCCAGCAGTTTGCAGGGCTTCGACACTGAAGCTTTCTTT